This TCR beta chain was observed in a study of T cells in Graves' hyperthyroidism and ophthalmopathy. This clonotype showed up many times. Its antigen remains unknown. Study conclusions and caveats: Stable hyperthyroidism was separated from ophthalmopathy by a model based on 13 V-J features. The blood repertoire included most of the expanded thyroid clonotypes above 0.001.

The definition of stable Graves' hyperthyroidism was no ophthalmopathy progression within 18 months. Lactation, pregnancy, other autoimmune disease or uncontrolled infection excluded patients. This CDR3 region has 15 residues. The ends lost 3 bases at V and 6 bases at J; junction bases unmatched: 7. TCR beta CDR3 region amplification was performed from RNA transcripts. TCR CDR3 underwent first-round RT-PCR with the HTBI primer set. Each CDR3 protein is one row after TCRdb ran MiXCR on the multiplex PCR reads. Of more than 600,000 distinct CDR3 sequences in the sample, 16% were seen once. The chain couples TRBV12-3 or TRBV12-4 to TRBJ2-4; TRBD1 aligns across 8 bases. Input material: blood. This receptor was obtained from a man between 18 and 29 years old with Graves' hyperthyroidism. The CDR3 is CASSFSGTGRNIQYF. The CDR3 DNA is TGTGCCAGCAGTTTTTCCGGGACAGGTCGAAACATTCAGTACTTC.